These T cell receptor beta chains were read from a single sample in a study of PD-L1 blockade in urothelial cancer. Assay used: immunoSEQ multiplex PCR; TCRdb lists only in-frame clones, some missing. The sample has about 24,000 clones; around 85% are singletons. The sample consisted of PBMCs, taken around atezolizumab (anti-PD-L1) treatment. All receptors derive from a man between 50 and 59 years old with urothelial cancer. Both conserved end residues are part of each CDR3. A D gene is named only where the DNA matches it firmly. Where a row states a size, it is once, few, many or the class of an expanded clone; other rows omit it.

J,V,D,size,DNA,CDR3
TRBJ2-1,TRBV28,-,-,TGTGCCATTTCTGAGAGCTTGAATGAGCAGTTCTTC,CAISESLNEQFF
TRBJ2-5,TRBV14,TRBD1,few,TGTGCCAGCAGCCGTCAAGGACAGGGTTCGGAGACCCAGTACTTC,CASSRQGQGSETQYF
TRBJ2-3,TRBV7-9,-,-,TGTGCCAGCAGCCCCCGGGAATCCACAGATACGCAGTATTTT,CASSPRESTDTQYF
TRBJ1-2,TRBV19,-,-,TGTGCCAGTAGTATCGATTCGTGGGGCGGAGGCTACACCTTC,CASSIDSWGGGYTF
TRBJ2-7,TRBV5-1,-,once,TGCGCCAGCAGCTTGCTGGCGGGCCAACGTTACGAGCAGTACTTC,CASSLLAGQRYEQYF
TRBJ1-4,TRBV6-1,-,-,TGTGCCAGCAGGCGGACAGTCTCGGGCCTCGAAAAACTGTTTTTT,CASRRTVSGLEKLFF
TRBJ2-1,TRBV7-8,TRBD1,-,TGTGCCAGCAGCTTAAGACAGGGAGTTGGGAATGAGCAGTTCTTC,CASSLRQGVGNEQFF
TRBJ2-7,TRBV27,TRBD1,-,TGTGCCAGCAGGGGGGGTGGCAGGGGGCTTTGGGAGCAGTACTTC,CASRGGGRGLWEQYF
TRBJ1-1,TRBV6-5,-,few,TGTGCCAGCAGTTACTCGGGCAGGGAAGCTTTCTTT,CASSYSGREAFF
TRBJ2-7,TRBV18,TRBD1,few,TGTGCCAGCTCGCCTAGGGACAGCGAGCAGTACTTC,CASSPRDSEQYF
TRBJ1-5,TRBV30,TRBD1,-,TGTGCCTGGAGTGGGGACAGGAACAATCAGCCCCAGCATTTT,CAWSGDRNNQPQHF
TRBJ2-5,TRBV10-3,-,once,TGTGCCATCAGTGGAAAAGGGGGGGGGCTTGAAGAGACCCAGTACTTC,CAISGKGGGLEETQYF
TRBJ2-1,TRBV10-2,-,once,TGCGCCAGCAGTTTGGAGGGCCCCTCCCTTTACAATGAGCAGTTCTTC,CASSLEGPSLYNEQFF
TRBJ2-3,TRBV13,TRBD2,few,TGTGCCAGCAGCTTAGCGGCTAGCGGGGGCGTCTTAGCAGATACGCAGTATTTT,CASSLAASGGVLADTQYF
TRBJ2-1,TRBV5-1,TRBD2,-,TGCGCCAGCAGCTTGGGAGTGGGACTAGCGGCTATGGGAGGGCAGTTCTTC,CASSLGVGLAAMGGQFF
TRBJ2-3,TRBV7-6,-,-,TGTGCCAGCAGCCCCGGGACATCCCATGGGGCAGATACGCAGTATTTT,CASSPGTSHGADTQYF
TRBJ2-7,TRBV18,TRBD1,-,TGTGCCAGCTCACGTGACAGGGGTCATTCCTACGAGCAGTACTTC,CASSRDRGHSYEQYF
TRBJ1-5,TRBV9,-,-,TGTGCCAGCAGCGTCGCCGGGGAGGGGACTCAGCCCCAGCATTTT,CASSVAGEGTQPQHF
TRBJ2-7,TRBV5-1,TRBD1,-,TGCGCCAGCAGCTTGTGGACAGGGTACACTCCGGGCGAGCAGTACTTC,CASSLWTGYTPGEQYF
TRBJ2-5,TRBV11-1,-,-,TGTGCCAGCAGTTTCAGGGCTTTGTTTGGGGCTGAGACAGAGGAGACCCAGTACTTC,CASSFRALFGAETEETQYF
TRBJ2-7,TRBV12-2,-,-,TGTGCAAGTCGCTTACCCGGGACTAGCGGTTACGAGCAGTACTTC,CASRLPGTSGYEQYF
TRBJ2-3,TRBV25-1,-,-,TGTGCCAGCAGTGTGTGGACTATCACAGATACGCAGTATTTT,CASSVWTITDTQYF
TRBJ1-2,TRBV6-5,-,once,TGTGCCAGCACTCCTGGGGGGGTTATCCCTGGCTACACCTTC,CASTPGGVIPGYTF
TRBJ1-5,TRBV6-5,-,-,TGTGCCAGCAGAAACGAGGGGGGGAGCAATCAGCCCCAGCATTTT,CASRNEGGSNQPQHF
TRBJ1-4,TRBV5-8,-,-,TGTGCCAGCAGCTTAGGACAGAATAATGAAAAACTGTTTTTT,CASSLGQNNEKLFF